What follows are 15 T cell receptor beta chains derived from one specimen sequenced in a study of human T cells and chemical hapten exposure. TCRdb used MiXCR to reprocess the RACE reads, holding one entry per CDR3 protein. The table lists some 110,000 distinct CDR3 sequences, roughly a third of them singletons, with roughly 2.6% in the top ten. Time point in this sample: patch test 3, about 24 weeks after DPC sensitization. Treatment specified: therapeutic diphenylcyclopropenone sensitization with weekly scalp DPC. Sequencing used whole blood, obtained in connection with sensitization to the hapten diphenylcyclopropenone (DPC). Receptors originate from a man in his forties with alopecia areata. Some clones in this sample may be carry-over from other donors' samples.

The CDR3 sequence is CASSLAGGVGTEAFF. The CDR3 DNA reads as TGTGCCAGCAGCTTAGCGGGGGGGGTTGGTACTGAAGCTTTCTTT. The rearrangement joins TRBV7-2 to TRBJ1-1, with TRBD1 as a possible D gene (5 bases). Germline CDR1 reads SGHTA; CDR2 reads FQGNSA. V was shortened by 0 bases and J by 5 bases, with 13 bases between the two germline ends. There are 15 residues in the CDR3.

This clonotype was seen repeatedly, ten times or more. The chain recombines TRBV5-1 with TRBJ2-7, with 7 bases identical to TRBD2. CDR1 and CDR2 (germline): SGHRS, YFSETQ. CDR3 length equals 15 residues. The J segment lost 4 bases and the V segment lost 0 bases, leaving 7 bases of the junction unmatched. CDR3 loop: CASSLAAGEGYEQYV. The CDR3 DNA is TGCGCCAGCAGCTTGGCCGCGGGAGAGGGGTACGAGCAGTACGTC.

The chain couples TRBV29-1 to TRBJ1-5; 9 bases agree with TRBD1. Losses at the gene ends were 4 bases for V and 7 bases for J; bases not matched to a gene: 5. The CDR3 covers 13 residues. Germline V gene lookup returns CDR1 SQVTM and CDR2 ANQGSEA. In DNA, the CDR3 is TGCAGCGTTGCGTCGGACAGGGGCCAGCCCCAGCATTTT. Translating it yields CSVASDRGQPQHF. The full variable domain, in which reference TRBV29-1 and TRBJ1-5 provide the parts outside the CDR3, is SAVISQKPSRDICQRGTSLTIQCQVDSQVTMMFWYRQQPGQSLTLIATANQGSEATYESGFVIDKFPISRPNLTFSTLTVSNMSPEDSSIYLCSVASDRGQPQHFGDGTRLSIL.

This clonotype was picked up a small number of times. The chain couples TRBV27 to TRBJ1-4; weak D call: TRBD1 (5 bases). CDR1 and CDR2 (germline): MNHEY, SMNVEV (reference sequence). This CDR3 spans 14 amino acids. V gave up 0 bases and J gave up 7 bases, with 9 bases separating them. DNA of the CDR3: TGTGCCAGCAGTTTATCGAGGGGTAGTGAAAAACTGTTTTTT. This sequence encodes CASSLSRGSEKLFF. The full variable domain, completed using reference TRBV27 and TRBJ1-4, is EAQVTQNPRYLITVTGKKLTVTCSQNMNHEYMSWYRQDPGLGLRQIYYSMNVEVTDKGDVPEGYKVSRKEKRNFPLILESPSPNQTSLYFCASSLSRGSEKLFFGSGTQLSVL.

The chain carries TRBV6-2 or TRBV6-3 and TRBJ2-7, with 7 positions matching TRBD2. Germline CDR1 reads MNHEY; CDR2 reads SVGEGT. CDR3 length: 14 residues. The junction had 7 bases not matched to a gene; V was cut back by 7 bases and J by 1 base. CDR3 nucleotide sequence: TGTGCCAGCACCCAGCGGGACGGTTCCTACGAGCAGTACGTC. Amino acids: CASTQRDGSYEQYV.

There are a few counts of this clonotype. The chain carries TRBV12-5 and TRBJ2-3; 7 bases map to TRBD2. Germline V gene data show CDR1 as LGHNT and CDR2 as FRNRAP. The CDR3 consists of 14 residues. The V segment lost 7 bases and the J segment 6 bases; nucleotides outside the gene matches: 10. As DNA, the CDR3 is TGTGCTAGTGCCCGGGAGGCATTAGAGGATACGCAGTATTTT. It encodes CASAREALEDTQYF.

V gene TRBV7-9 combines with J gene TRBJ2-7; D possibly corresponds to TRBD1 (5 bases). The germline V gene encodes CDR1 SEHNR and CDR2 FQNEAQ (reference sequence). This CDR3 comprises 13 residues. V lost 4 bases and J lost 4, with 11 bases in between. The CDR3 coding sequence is TGTGCCAGCAGCTCGACAGAAATTTACGAGCAGTACGTC. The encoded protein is CASSSTEIYEQYV.

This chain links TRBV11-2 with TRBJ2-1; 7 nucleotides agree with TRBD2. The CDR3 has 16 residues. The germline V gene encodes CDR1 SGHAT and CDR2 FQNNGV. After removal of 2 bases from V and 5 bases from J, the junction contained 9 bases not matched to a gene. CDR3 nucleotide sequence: TGTGCCAGCAGCTTAACCCTCACGGGAGGAAACAATGAGCAGTTCTTC. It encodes CASSLTLTGGNNEQFF.

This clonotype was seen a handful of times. The CDR3 is CATSASGTGGNQPQHF. The CDR3 coding sequence is TGTGCCACCAGTGCTTCCGGGACAGGGGGCAATCAGCCCCAGCATTTT. This rearrangement joins TRBV24-1 to TRBJ1-5, with 10 bases aligning to TRBD1. V was pared by 5 bases and J by 2 bases, with 5 bases of the junction left unmatched. This CDR3 region has 16 residues. CDR1 is KGHDR, CDR2 SFDVKD, per germline.

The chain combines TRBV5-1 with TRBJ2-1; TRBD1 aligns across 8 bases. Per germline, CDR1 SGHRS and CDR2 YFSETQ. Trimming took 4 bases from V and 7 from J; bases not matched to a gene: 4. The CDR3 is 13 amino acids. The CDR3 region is CASSPGQGNEQFF. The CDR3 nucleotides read TGCGCCAGCAGCCCTGGACAGGGTAATGAGCAGTTCTTC.

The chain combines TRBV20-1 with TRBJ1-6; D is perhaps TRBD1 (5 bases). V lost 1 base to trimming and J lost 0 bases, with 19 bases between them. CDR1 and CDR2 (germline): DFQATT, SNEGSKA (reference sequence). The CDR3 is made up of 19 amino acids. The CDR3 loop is CSARGKLGEGSSYNSPLHF. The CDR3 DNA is TGCAGTGCTAGAGGAAAATTGGGGGAGGGAAGCTCCTATAATTCACCCCTCCACTTT.

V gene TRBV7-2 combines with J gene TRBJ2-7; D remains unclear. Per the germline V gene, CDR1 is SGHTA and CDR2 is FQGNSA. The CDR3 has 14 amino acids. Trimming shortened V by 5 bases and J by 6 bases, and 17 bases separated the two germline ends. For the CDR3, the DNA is TGTGCCAGCAGCCCCGGACCCCCGGGTGCCGAGCAGTACGTC. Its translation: CASSPGPPGAEQYV.

The DNA of the CDR3 is TGTGCCAGCAGCCAACGGACTAGCGGGAGTAGGAATGAGCAGTTCTTC. Residues: CASSQRTSGSRNEQFF. This chain uses TRBV14 with TRBJ2-1; 13 positions match TRBD2. This CDR3 has 16 amino acids. Germline values: CDR1 SGHDN, CDR2 FVKESK. Trimming cost V 2 bases and J 7 bases; bases outside gene matches: 5.

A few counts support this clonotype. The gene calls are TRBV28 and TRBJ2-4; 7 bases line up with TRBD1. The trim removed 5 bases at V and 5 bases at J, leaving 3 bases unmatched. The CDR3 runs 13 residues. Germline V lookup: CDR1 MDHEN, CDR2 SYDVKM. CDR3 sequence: CASSEGGENIQYF. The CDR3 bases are TGTGCCAGCAGTGAAGGGGGCGAAAACATTCAGTACTTC. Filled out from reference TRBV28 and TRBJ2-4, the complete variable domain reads DVKVTQSSRYLVKRTGEKVFLECVQDMDHENMFWYRQDPGLGLRLIYFSYDVKMKEKGDIPEGYSVSREKKERFSLILESASTNQTSMYLCASSEGGENIQYFGAGTRLSVL.

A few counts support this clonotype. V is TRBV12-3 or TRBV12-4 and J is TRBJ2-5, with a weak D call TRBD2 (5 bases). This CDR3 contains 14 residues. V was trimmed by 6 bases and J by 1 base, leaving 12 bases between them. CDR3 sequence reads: CASSLLGFQETQYF. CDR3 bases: TGTGCCAGCAGCCTACTAGGGTTCCAAGAGACCCAGTACTTC.